This TCR beta chain was profiled in a study of shared clonotypes between healthy human individuals. About this clone itself: What it binds is unknown.

Assay runs were performed at deep level. Some clones are missing from TCRdb's copy, which holds only in-frame ones; the method was immunoSEQ multiplex PCR. The repertoire holds millions of clones, with approximately 95% as singletons. Study observations and caveats: In a handful of donors, around 5.5% of naive CD4 clonotypes appeared in common. Enrolling few donors narrowed the genetic and exposure-history diversity that was represented.

The CD4+ fraction was divided into a CD45RA+ naive subset and a CD45RA-negative memory subset. The sample taken for sequencing was naive CD4+ T cells sorted from blood. Specified subset: CD45RA+ positively selected. The receptor comes from a man in his late teens or twenties in good health.

The CDR3 DNA reads as TGTGCCAGCAGCCAGGACAGCTCCGGCTACACCTTC. Its translation is CASSQDSSGYTF. The chain links TRBV6-5 to TRBJ1-2; tentative D call: TRBD1 (6 bases). Germline CDR1 reads MNHEY; CDR2 reads SVGAGI. Between the trimmed V and J ends, which lost 6 bases and 8 bases, there was a span of 13 bases. The CDR3 sequence is 12 residues long.